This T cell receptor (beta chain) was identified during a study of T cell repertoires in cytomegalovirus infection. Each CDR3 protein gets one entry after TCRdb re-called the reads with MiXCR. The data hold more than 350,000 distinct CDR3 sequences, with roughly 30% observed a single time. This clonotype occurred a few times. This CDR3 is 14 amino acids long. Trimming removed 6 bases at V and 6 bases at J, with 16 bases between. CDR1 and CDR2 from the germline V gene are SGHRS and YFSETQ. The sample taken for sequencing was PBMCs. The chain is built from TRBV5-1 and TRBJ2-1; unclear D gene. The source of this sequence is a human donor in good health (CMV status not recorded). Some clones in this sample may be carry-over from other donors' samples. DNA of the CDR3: TGCGCCAGCACGGAATCACCCCCGAGCAATGAGCAGTTCTTC. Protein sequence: CASTESPPSNEQFF.